What follows is one T cell receptor (beta chain) and its context. Its antigen remains unidentified. Germline CDR1 is MRHNA and CDR2 is SNTAGT. V was pared by 2 bases and J by 7 bases, with 14 bases between. The CDR3 contains 15 residues. An Oncomine TCR Beta short-read assay was used to sequence the DNA from cultured CD4+ T cells. The source of extracted genomic DNA was cultured CD4+ T cells. In TCRdb, the PCR reads were re-called with MiXCR into one record per CDR3 protein. The repertoire holds 11,000 or so distinct CDR3 sequences, roughly a third seen once, with around a third in the top ten. This entry is derived from a study of vaccination and CD4 T cells after COVID-19. Study as a whole: Two of the convalescents were Hispanic, and convalescents were six males and four females. Investigators stimulated cells with overlapping spike peptides drawn from SARS-CoV-2, HCoV-NL63, HCoV-OC43 and HCoV-229E.

Treatment specified: approximately 9-day PBMC culture with coronavirus spike peptide pools or control peptides (ViraFEST assay). Negative selection separated CD4+ T cells from roughly ten-day cultures. This TCR was sampled from a human donor who received a COVID-19 vaccine. The sample in question was CD4+ T cells from blood, cultured in vitro, obtained before SARS-CoV-2 vaccination. The chain is built from TRBV6-4 and TRBJ2-2; D perhaps matches TRBD2 (5 bases). The chain's CDR3 is CASSDNGRGNGELFF. The CDR3 nucleotides are TGTGCCAGCAGTGACAACGGTCGGGGTAACGGGGAGCTGTTTTTT.